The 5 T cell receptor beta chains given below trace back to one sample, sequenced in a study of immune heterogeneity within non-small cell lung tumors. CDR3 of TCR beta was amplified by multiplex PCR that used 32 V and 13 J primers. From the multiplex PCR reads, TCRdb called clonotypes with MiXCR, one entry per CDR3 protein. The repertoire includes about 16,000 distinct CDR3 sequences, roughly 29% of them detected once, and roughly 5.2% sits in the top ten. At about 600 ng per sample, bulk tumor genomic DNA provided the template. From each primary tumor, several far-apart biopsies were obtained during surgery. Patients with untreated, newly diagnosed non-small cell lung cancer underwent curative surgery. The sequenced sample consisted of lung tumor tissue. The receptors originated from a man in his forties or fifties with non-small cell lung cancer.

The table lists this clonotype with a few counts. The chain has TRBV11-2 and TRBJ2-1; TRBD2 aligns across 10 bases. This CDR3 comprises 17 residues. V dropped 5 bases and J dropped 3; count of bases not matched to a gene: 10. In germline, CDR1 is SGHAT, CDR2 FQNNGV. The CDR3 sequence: CASSASLSGRLYNEQFF. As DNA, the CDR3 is TGTGCCAGCAGCGCCAGCCTTAGCGGGAGGCTCTACAATGAGCAGTTCTTC.

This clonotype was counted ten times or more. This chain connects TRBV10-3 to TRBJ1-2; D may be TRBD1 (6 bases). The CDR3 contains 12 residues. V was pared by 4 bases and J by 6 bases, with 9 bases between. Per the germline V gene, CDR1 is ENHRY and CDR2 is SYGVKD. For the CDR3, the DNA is TGTGCCATCAGTGGCAGGGGTAATGGCTACACCTTC. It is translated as CAISGRGNGYTF.

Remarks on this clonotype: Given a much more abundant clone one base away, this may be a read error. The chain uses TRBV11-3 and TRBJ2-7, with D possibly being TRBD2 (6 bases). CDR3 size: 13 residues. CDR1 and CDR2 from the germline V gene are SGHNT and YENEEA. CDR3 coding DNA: TGTGCCAGCAGCTTATTCGGGGGTTTGGAGCATTACTTC. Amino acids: CASSLFGGLEHYF. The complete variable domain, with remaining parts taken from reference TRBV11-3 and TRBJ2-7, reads EAGVVQSPRYKIIEKKQPVAFWCNPISGHNTLYWYLQNLGQGPELLIRYENEEAVDDSQLPKDRFSAERLKGVDSTLKIQPAELGDSAVYLCASSLFGGLEHYFGPGTRLTVT.

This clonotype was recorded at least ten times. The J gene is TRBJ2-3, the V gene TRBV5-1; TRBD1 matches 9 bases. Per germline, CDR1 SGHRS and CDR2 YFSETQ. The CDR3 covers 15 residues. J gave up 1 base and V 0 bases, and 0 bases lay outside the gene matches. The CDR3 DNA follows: TGCGCCAGCAGCTTGGGGACAGGGGGCACAGATACGCAGTATTTT. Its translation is CASSLGTGGTDTQYF.

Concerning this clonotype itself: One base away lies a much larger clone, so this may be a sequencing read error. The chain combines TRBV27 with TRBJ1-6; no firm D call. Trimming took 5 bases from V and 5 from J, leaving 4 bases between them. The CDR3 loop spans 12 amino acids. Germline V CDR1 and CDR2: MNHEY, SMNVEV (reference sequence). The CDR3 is CASSIDNSPLHF. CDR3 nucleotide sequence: TGTGCCAGCAGTATAGATAATTCACCCCTCCACTTT.